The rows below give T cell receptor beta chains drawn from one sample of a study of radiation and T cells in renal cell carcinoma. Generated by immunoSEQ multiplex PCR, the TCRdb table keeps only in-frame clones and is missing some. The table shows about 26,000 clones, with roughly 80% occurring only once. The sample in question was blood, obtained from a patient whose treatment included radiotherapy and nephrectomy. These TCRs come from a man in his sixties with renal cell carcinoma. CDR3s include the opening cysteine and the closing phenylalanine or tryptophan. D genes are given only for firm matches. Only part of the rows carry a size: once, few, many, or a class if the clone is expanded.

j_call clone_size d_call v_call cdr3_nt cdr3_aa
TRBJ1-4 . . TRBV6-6 TGTGCCAGCACCTCAAATGAAAAACTGTTTTTT CASTSNEKLFF
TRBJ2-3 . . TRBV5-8 TGTGCCAGCAGCCCCATAGGTTACACAGATACGCAGTATTTT CASSPIGYTDTQYF
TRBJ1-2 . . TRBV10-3 TGTGCCATCAGTGACGGTGAGGGTAGTGGCTACACCTTC CAISDGEGSGYTF
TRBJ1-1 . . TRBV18 TGTGCCAGCTCACCTTTGACCCTGGGGATGAACACTGAAGCTTTCTTT CASSPLTLGMNTEAFF
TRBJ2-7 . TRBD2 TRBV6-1 TGTGCCAGCAGTCAAGAGACGTCTCTAGCGGACTCCTACGAGCAGTACTTC CASSQETSLADSYEQYF
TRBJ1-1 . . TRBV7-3 TGTGCCAGCAGCCCACGACGGAACACTGAAGCTTTCTTT CASSPRRNTEAFF
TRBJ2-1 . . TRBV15 TGTGCCACCAGCAGAGTAGGCAATGAGCAGTTCTTC CATSRVGNEQFF
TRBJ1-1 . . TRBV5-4 TGTGCCAGCAGCTTGGCCGGGGCAGGGGCGGCTTTCTTT CASSLAGAGAAFF
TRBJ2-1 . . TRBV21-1 TGTGCCAGCAGCAAAGCGTGTCGGGCCCAGGGGTCGGGGATAGCTTGCCGACTAAACAATGAGCAGTTCTTC CASSKACRAQGSGIACRLNNEQFF
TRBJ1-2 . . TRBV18 TGTGCCAGCTCACCGGGGGGCAGAAACTATGGCTACACCTTC CASSPGGRNYGYTF
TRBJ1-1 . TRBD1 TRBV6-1 TGTGCCAGCAGTGAAAGGACAGGGAAGAACACTGAAGCTTTCTTT CASSERTGKNTEAFF
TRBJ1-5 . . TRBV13 TGTGCCAGCAGCGGGAACAGGGATCAGCCCCAGCATTTT CASSGNRDQPQHF
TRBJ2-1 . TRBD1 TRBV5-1 TGCGCCAGCAGCGGGAGAACCCGGGACAGGGGGCTCTATGAGCAGTTCTTC CASSGRTRDRGLYEQFF
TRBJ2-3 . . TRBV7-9 TGTGCCAGCAGGCCTAGCGTAGATACGCAGTATTTT CASRPSVDTQYF
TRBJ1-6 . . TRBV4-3 TGCGCCAGCAGCCAAACGAGTTCAGGATCACCCCTCCACTTT CASSQTSSGSPLHF
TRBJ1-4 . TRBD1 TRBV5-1 TGCGCCAGCAGCTCACAGGGGAAGGGGGAAAAACTGTTTTTT CASSSQGKGEKLFF
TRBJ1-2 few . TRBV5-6 TGTGCCAGCAGCTTATCAGGGAGATATGGCTACACCTTC CASSLSGRYGYTF
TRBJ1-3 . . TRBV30 TGTGCCTGGACTCCCTCTGGAAACACCATATATTTT CAWTPSGNTIYF
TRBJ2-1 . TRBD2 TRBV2 TGTGCCAGCAGTGGCGGTAGCGGGGAGTACAATGAGCAGTTCTTC CASSGGSGEYNEQFF
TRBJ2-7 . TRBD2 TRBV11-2 TGTGCCAGCAGCCTCCTTCCTAGCGGGAGGGCCTACGAGCAGTACTTC CASSLLPSGRAYEQYF
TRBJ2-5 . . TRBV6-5 TGTGCCAGCAGTTACTCACAAGAGACCCAGTACTTC CASSYSQETQYF
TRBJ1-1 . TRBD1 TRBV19 TGTGCCAGTAGTACGATGGGACAGGGGGAAACTGAAGCTTTCTTT CASSTMGQGETEAFF
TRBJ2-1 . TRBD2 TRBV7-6 TGTGCCAGCAGCTACGCCCTAGCGGGAGCGCACAATGAGCAGTTCTTC CASSYALAGAHNEQFF
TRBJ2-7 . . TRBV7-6 TGTGCCAGCAGCAAGGGACCAAACTACGAGCAGTACTTC CASSKGPNYEQYF
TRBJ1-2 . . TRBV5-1 TGCGCCAGCAGCTTGCGTCCGGTAAACTATGGCTACACCTTC CASSLRPVNYGYTF
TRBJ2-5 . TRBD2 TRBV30 TGTGCCTGGAGTGGCGGGACTAGCGATAAAGAGACCCAGTACTTC CAWSGGTSDKETQYF
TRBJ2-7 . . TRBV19 TGTGCCAGTAGTACAGGACATTACGAGCAGTACTTC CASSTGHYEQYF
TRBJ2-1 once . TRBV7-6 TGTGCCAGCAGCTTAGCGAGGAACAATGAGCAGTTCTTC CASSLARNNEQFF
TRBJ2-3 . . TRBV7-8 TGTGCCAGCAGCCGCGGACCCCGACAGAGCACAGATACGCAGTATTTT CASSRGPRQSTDTQYF
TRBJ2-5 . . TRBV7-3 TGTGCCAGCAGCCCCGAGGCTCAAGAGACCCAGTACTTC CASSPEAQETQYF
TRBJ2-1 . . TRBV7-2 TGTGCCAGCAGCTTAGAGCTACACAATGAGCAGTTCTTC CASSLELHNEQFF
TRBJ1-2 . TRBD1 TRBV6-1 TGTGCCAGCAGAGATACGGGACAGGGGGGGAATGGCTACACCTTC CASRDTGQGGNGYTF
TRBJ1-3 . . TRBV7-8 TGTGCCAGCAGCCAGACCCTAGGAGGGAGTGACACCATATATTTT CASSQTLGGSDTIYF
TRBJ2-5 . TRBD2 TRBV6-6 TGTGCCAGCAGTTACTCGCAAGGACTAGCGGAAGAGACCCAGTACTTC CASSYSQGLAEETQYF
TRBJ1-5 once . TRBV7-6 TGTGCCAGCAGCCAAGAGGGGGGCCGAGGTCAGCCCCAGCATTTT CASSQEGGRGQPQHF
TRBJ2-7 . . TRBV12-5 TGTGCTAGTGGTTCCGGGACCTCGCATGCGTACTTC CASGSGTSHAYF
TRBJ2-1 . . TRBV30 TGTGCCTGGAGCAAGGACGTTGGCTCCTACAATGAGCAGTTCTTC CAWSKDVGSYNEQFF
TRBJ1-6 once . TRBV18 TGTGCCAGCTCACCGGCGCGGACTGAACCCCTCCACTTT CASSPARTEPLHF
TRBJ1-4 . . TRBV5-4 TGTGCCAGCAGCTCGAGGGTGGAAAATGAAAAACTGTTTTTT CASSSRVENEKLFF
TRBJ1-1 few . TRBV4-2 TGTGCCAGCAGCCAAGATTTACGGGGAGAAGCTTTCTTT CASSQDLRGEAFF
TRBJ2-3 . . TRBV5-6 TGTGCCAGCAGCTTGGGAAATACGCAGTATTTT CASSLGNTQYF
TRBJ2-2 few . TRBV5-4 TGTGCCAGCAGCGCACGCCGGGCGAGTCCTGGAGGCACCGGGGAGCTGTTTTTT CASSARRASPGGTGELFF
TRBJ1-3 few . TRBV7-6 TGTGCCAGCAGTCACGGACAGACTGGAAACACCATATATTTT CASSHGQTGNTIYF
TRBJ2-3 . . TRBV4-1 TGCGCCAGCAGCGTCCGGGCGGGACAAAGCACAGATACGCAGTATTTT CASSVRAGQSTDTQYF
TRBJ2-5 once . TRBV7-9 TGTGCCAGCACCCCTGGGGACGGCGAGACCCAGTACTTC CASTPGDGETQYF
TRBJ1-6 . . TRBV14 TGTGCCAGCAGCCAAGCCGGGCCGGCGTATTCACCCCTCCACTTT CASSQAGPAYSPLHF
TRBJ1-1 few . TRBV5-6 TGTGCCAGCAGGTCGATTATCTGGGACACTGAAGCTTTCTTT CASRSIIWDTEAFF
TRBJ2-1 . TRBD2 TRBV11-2 TGTGCCAGCAGACTCATAACTAGCGGGAGTATCGATGAGCAGTTCTTC CASRLITSGSIDEQFF
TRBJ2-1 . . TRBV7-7 TGTGCCAGCAGTCGGTCCCAAAGCTCATTGCAGTTCTTC CASSRSQSSLQFF
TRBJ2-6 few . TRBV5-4 TGTGCCAGCAGCTTGGCCGGGGGATCCGGGGCCAACGTCCTGACTTTC CASSLAGGSGANVLTF
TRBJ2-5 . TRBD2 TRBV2 TGTGCCAGCAGCGTAGCGGGAGTAGGACAAGAGACCCAGTACTTC CASSVAGVGQETQYF
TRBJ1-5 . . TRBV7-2 TGTGCCAGCAGCAGAATAAGCAATCAGCCCCAGCATTTT CASSRISNQPQHF
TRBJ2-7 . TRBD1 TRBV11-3 TGTGCCAGCAGCTACCGGACAGGGTACGAGCAGTACTTC CASSYRTGYEQYF